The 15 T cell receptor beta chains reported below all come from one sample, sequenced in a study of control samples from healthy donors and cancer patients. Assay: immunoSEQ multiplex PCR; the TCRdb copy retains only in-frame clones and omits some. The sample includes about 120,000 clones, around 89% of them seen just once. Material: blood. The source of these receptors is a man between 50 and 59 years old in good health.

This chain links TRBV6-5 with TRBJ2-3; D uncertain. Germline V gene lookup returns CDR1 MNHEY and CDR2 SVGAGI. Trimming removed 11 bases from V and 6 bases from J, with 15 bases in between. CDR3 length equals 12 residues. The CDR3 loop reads CASQTNRDTQYF. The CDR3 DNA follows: TGTGCCTCCCAGACCAACCGGGATACGCAGTATTTT.

CDR3 nucleotide sequence: TGTGCCAGCAGCTTGGACCCGGCCTCGGACGGGGAGACCCAGTACTTC. Its protein product is CASSLDPASDGETQYF. J is TRBJ2-5 and V is TRBV5-4, with D unclear. The V and J ends lost 0 bases and 5 bases respectively, with 17 bases between them. The CDR3 extends over 16 amino acids. The germline V gene encodes CDR1 SGHNT and CDR2 YYREEE (reference sequence).

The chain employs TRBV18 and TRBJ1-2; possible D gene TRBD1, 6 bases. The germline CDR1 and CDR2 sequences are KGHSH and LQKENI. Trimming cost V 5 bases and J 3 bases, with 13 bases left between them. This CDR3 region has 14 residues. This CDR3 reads CASSSPGVHYGYTF. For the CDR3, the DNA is TGTGCCAGCTCATCTCCAGGGGTTCACTATGGCTACACCTTC.

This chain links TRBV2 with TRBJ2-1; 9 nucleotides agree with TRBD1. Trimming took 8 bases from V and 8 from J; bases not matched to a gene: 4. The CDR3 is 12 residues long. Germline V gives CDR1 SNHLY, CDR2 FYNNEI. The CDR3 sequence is CASWDRVDEQFF. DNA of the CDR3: TGTGCCAGCTGGGACAGGGTGGATGAGCAGTTCTTC.

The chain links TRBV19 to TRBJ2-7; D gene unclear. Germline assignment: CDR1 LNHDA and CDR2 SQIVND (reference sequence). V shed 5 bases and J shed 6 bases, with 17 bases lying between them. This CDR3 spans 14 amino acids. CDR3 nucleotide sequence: TGTGCCAGTAGTCCCCGCCTGCAGGACCCCGAGCAGTACTTC. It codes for CASSPRLQDPEQYF.

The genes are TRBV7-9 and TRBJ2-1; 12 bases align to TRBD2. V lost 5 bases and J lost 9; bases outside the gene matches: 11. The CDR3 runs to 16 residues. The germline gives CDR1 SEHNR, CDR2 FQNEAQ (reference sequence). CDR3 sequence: CASSRLAGASSGEQFF. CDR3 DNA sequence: TGTGCCAGCAGCCGACTAGCGGGGGCCTCCTCGGGTGAGCAGTTCTTC. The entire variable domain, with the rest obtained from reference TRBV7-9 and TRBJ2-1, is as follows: DTGVSQNPRHKITKRGQNVTFRCDPISEHNRLYWYRQTLGQGPEFLTYFQNEAQLEKSRLLSDRFSAERPKGSFSTLEIQRTEQGDSAMYLCASSRLAGASSGEQFFGPGTRLTVL.

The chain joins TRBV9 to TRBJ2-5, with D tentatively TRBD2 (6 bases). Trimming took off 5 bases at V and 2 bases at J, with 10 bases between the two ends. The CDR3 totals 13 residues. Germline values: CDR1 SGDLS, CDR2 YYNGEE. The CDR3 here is CASSQEGQETQYF. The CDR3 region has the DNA TGTGCCAGCAGTCAGGAGGGGCAAGAGACCCAGTACTTC.

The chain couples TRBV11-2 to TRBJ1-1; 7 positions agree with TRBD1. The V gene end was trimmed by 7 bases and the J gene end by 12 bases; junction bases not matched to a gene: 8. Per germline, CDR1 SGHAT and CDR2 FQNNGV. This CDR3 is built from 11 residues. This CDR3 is CASTLKGQPFF. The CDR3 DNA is TGTGCCAGCACCCTCAAGGGACAGCCTTTCTTT.

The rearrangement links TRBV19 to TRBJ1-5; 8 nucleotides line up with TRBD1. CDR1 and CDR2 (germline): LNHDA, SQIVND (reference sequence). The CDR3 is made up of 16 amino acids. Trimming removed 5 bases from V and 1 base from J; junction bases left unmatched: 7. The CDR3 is CASSPNRDRSNQPQHF. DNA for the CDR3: TGTGCCAGTAGTCCTAACCGGGACAGGAGCAATCAGCCCCAGCATTTT.

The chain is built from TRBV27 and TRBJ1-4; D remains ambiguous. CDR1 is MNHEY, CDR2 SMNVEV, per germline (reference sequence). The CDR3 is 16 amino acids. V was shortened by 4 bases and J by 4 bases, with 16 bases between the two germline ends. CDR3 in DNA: TGTGCCAGCAGTTCCTCGAACAGCCTAGTTAATGAAAAACTGTTTTTT. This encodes CASSSSNSLVNEKLFF.

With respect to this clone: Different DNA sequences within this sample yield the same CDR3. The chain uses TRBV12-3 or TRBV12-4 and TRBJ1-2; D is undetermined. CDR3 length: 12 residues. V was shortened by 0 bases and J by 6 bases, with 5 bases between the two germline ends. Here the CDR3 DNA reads TGTGCCAGCAGTTTAGCAGGGAATGGCTACACCTTC. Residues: CASSLAGNGYTF.

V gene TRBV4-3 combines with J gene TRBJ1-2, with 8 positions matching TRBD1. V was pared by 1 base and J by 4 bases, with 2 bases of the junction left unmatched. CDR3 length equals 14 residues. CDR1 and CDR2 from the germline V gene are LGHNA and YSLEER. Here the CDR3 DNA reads TGCGCCAGCAGCCAAGGTCAGGGGGCCTATGGCTACACCTTC. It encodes CASSQGQGAYGYTF.

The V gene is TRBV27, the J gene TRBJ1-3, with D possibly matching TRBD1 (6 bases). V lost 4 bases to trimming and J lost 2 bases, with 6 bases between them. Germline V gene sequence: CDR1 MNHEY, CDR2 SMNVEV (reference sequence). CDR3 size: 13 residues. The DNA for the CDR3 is TGTGCCAGCAGTTACAGGGCTGGAAACACCATATATTTT. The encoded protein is CASSYRAGNTIYF.

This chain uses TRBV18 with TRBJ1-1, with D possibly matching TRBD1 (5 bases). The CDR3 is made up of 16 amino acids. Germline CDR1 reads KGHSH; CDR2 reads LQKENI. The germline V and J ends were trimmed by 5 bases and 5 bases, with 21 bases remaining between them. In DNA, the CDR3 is TGTGCCAGCTCAAGCAGGGACGCCGTCCTGGGTACTGAAGCTTTCTTT. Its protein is CASSSRDAVLGTEAFF.

CDR3 in DNA: TGCGCCAGCAGCAAGGGACAGGGGAACACCGGGGAGCTGTTTTTT. It specifies CASSKGQGNTGELFF. The rearrangement joins TRBV5-1 to TRBJ2-2; 9 nucleotides match TRBD1. J gave up 1 base and V 4 bases, and 2 bases lay outside the gene matches. Germline V gene lookup returns CDR1 SGHRS and CDR2 YFSETQ. The CDR3 is made up of 15 amino acids.